The 16 T cell receptor beta chains listed next were all sequenced from one sample in a study of blood T cell repertoires in COVID-19. Profiled with immunoSEQ multiplex PCR; TCRdb holds only in-frame clones, not every one. The table includes around 480,000 clones, around 88% detected once. The sample taken for sequencing was peripheral blood. These receptors all stem from a woman between 45 and 65 years old with COVID-19, enrolled during active disease.

V gene TRBV19 combines with J gene TRBJ2-6, with 8 bases identical to TRBD1. Germline V gene data show CDR1 as LNHDA and CDR2 as SQIVND (reference sequence). CDR3 size: 18 residues. J lost 1 base, V lost 5 bases, and 10 bases had no gene match. CDR3 amino acids: CASSVSGTGLSGANVLTF. CDR3 in DNA: TGTGCCAGTAGTGTCTCCGGGACAGGTCTATCTGGGGCCAACGTCCTGACTTTC.

The chain carries TRBV2 and TRBJ2-3; 9 bases map to TRBD2. Trimming took 5 bases from V and 4 from J; bases not matched to a gene: 4. This CDR3 spans 14 amino acids. CDR1 and CDR2 from the germline V gene are SNHLY and FYNNEI. The CDR3 nucleotides read TGTGCCAGCAGTTGGCGGGGGGGCGCAGATACGCAGTATTTT. Its translation is CASSWRGGADTQYF.

CDR3 coding DNA: TGTGCCAGCAGCTCGAGGGGGGGAAGAGGCTACACCTTC. It specifies CASSSRGGRGYTF. The genes are TRBV5-4 and TRBJ1-2; weak D call: TRBD1 (6 bases). The germline gives CDR1 SGHNT, CDR2 YYREEE (reference sequence). This CDR3 is built from 13 residues. With 3 bases removed from V and 8 bases from J, the gap between germline ends came to 14 bases.

The chain has TRBV9 and TRBJ1-5; 10 nucleotides match TRBD1. This CDR3 is 14 amino acids long. The V and J ends lost 4 bases and 5 bases, in that order; junction bases with no gene match: 3. Germline CDR1 reads SGDLS; CDR2 reads YYNGEE. DNA of the CDR3: TGTGCCAGCAGCAGGGACAGGGGCTATCAGCCCCAGCATTTT. Translation gives CASSRDRGYQPQHF.

The genes are TRBV12-3 or TRBV12-4 and TRBJ2-7, with 8 bases that match TRBD1. The CDR3 is 13 amino acids. V shed 6 bases, J shed 5 bases, and the junction held 6 bases outside the gene matches. CDR3 in amino acids: CASSNRGNDEQYF. Written as DNA, the CDR3 is TGTGCCAGCAGCAACAGGGGGAACGACGAGCAGTACTTC.

This clone is a singleton in its sample. V gene TRBV4-1 combines with J gene TRBJ2-1; 9 nucleotides line up with TRBD2. The CDR3 loop spans 19 amino acids. Germline loops: CDR1 MGHRA, CDR2 YSYEKL. V lost 1 base, J lost 0 bases, and 10 bases stayed unmatched. CDR3 in amino acids: CASSQVLASGIASYNEQFF. The CDR3 DNA reads TGCGCCAGCAGCCAAGTTCTTGCTAGCGGGATCGCCTCCTACAATGAGCAGTTCTTC.

J is TRBJ1-4 and V is TRBV7-9; no reliable D call. This CDR3 region has 14 residues. In germline, CDR1 is SEHNR, CDR2 FQNEAQ (reference sequence). Trimming removed 5 bases at V and 7 bases at J, with 14 bases between. The CDR3 region is CASSPRGYFEKLFF. For the CDR3, the DNA is TGTGCCAGCAGCCCCCGAGGGTACTTTGAAAAACTGTTTTTT.

J is TRBJ1-2 and V is TRBV6-5; TRBD1 is a possible D gene (5 bases). This CDR3 is 15 amino acids long. The V gene's germline CDR1 is MNHEY and CDR2 SVGAGI. The V end lost 6 bases, the J end lost 6 bases, and 20 bases lay between the germline ends. The CDR3 DNA follows: TGTGCCAGCAGGCCGATAGACAGCCCCTTAGATGGCTACACCTTC. Residues: CASRPIDSPLDGYTF.

The chain carries TRBV30 and TRBJ2-3; 11 positions match TRBD2. V gave up 3 bases and J gave up 2 bases; unmatched junction bases: 1. This CDR3 comprises 14 residues. CDR1 and CDR2 from the germline V gene are GTSNPN and SVGIG (reference sequence). The CDR3 DNA follows: TGTGCCTGGAGACTAGCGGGGGTCACAGATACGCAGTATTTT. Protein: CAWRLAGVTDTQYF.

The rearrangement links TRBV15 to TRBJ1-5, with TRBD1 matching 7 bases. V lost 3 bases to trimming and J lost 4 bases; unmatched junction nucleotides: 6. CDR3 length: 15 amino acids. Looked up from germline, CDR1 is LNHNV and CDR2 is YYDKDF (reference sequence). The CDR3: CATSRDGRGNQPQHF. CDR3 nucleotide sequence: TGTGCCACCAGCAGGGACGGCAGGGGGAATCAGCCCCAGCATTTT.

This clone was counted once. V and J are TRBV5-4 and TRBJ2-2, with D perhaps matching TRBD2 (5 bases). V lost 2 bases and J 5 bases, leaving 10 bases between the germline ends. The V gene's germline CDR1 is SGHNT and CDR2 YYREEE (reference sequence). The CDR3 extends over 14 amino acids. The DNA for the CDR3 is TGTGCCAGCAGCTTTGGACTGAGAACCGGGGAGCTGTTTTTT. Translated: CASSFGLRTGELFF.

The V call is TRBV5-1, the J call TRBJ1-6, with 7 bases matching TRBD1. Losses at the gene ends were 4 bases for V and 7 bases for J; bases not matched to a gene: 11. CDR1 and CDR2 from the germline V gene are SGHRS and YFSETQ. The CDR3 runs 16 residues. DNA of the CDR3: TGCGCCAGCAGCCTCAATGGACAGGATGTCAATTCACCCCTCCACTTT. This gives the protein CASSLNGQDVNSPLHF.

The V call is TRBV5-1, the J call TRBJ2-5; D might be TRBD2 (5 bases). This CDR3 contains 13 residues. CDR1 and CDR2 from the germline V gene are SGHRS and YFSETQ. Trimming left V 4 bases short and J 2 bases short, with 9 bases between. CDR3 protein: CASSRDTQETQYF. The DNA for the CDR3 is TGCGCCAGCAGCCGGGATACTCAAGAGACCCAGTACTTC.

Regarding this clone: The junction differs from germline at one of its ends, possibly a read error. Other DNA sequences in this sample translate to the same CDR3. This chain connects TRBV7-2 to TRBJ2-3; 9 positions match TRBD2. Germline V CDR1 and CDR2: SGHTA, FQGNSA. The CDR3 is made up of 16 amino acids. The CDR3 reads CASSLGLALSTDTQYF. The CDR3 DNA reads TGTGCCAGCAGTTTAGGACTAGCGCTAAGCACAGATACGCAGTATTTT.

The J gene is TRBJ1-5, the V gene TRBV6-2 or TRBV6-3; perhaps TRBD1 as D (6 bases). Germline V gene lookup returns CDR1 MNHEY and CDR2 SVGEGT. CDR3 length: 16 residues. The V end lost 6 bases, the J end lost 2 bases, and 17 bases lay between the germline ends. CDR3 nucleotides: TGTGCCAGCAGCCCAATCGAGGGGGTTGGCAATCAGCCCCAGCATTTT. Amino acid sequence: CASSPIEGVGNQPQHF.

The chain combines TRBV27 with TRBJ1-1; D unresolved. V gave up 6 bases and J gave up 8 bases, with 25 bases separating them. The germline gives CDR1 MNHEY, CDR2 SMNVEV (reference sequence). CDR3 size: 16 residues. The CDR3 sequence is CASRRRASIWESEAFF. CDR3 DNA sequence: TGTGCCAGCAGGCGCCGGGCTTCAATATGGGAGAGCGAAGCTTTCTTT.